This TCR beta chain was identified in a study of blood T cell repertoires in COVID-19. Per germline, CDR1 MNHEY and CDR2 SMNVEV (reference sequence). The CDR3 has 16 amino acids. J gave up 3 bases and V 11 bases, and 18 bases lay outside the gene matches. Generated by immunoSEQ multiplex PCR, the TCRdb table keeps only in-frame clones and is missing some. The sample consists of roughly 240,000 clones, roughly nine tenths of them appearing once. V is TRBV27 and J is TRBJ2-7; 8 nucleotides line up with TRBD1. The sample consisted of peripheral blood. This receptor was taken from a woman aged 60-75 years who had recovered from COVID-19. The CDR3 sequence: CAVRPGGARTSYEQYF. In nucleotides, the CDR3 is TGTGCCGTCCGCCCAGGGGGCGCACGGACCAGCTACGAGCAGTACTTC.